Each of the 32 T cell receptor beta chains below was sequenced from the same sample in a study of T-cell memory formation after mild COVID-19. Using its own MiXCR run on the 5' RACE reads, TCRdb lists one record per CDR3 protein. Among hundreds of thousands of distinct CDR3 sequences listed, under 20% were seen once. The source material was PBMCs or a T cell subset sorted from them (not recorded which). The origin of the receptors is an adult woman who had mild COVID-19 (a few samples of this study predate the infection). Cell type and time point are not known.

This clonotype was counted between two and nine times. This rearrangement joins TRBV5-6 to TRBJ2-1; D uncertain. Trimming cost V 3 bases and J 5 bases, with 6 bases left between them. The germline V gene encodes CDR1 SGHDT and CDR2 YYEEEE. The CDR3 runs to 12 residues. The CDR3 sequence is CASSYTNNEQFF. In DNA form, the CDR3 reads TGTGCCAGCAGCTACACTAACAATGAGCAGTTCTTC.

This clonotype was found a few times. The genes are TRBV10-3 and TRBJ2-3; a weak D match, TRBD2 (6 bases). V lost 1 base and J lost 4, with 12 bases in between. CDR1 and CDR2 (germline): ENHRY, SYGVKD. The CDR3 totals 15 residues. The CDR3 reads CAISEYPGVSDTQYF. The CDR3 DNA reads as TGTGCCATCAGTGAGTATCCGGGAGTCTCAGATACGCAGTATTTT.

The chain has TRBV19 and TRBJ2-1; TRBD2 matches at 9 bases. The CDR3 loop spans 15 amino acids. V trimming: 7 bases; J trimming: 4 bases; junction bases outside the gene matches: 8. CDR1 LNHDA and CDR2 SQIVND come from the germline V gene (reference sequence). The CDR3 region has the DNA TGTGCCAGTAAATTAGCGGGAGTACCGTACAATGAGCAGTTCTTC. Its translation is CASKLAGVPYNEQFF.

This clonotype was picked up a small number of times. This chain joins TRBV29-1 and TRBJ2-7; 8 positions agree with TRBD1. Germline values: CDR1 SQVTM, CDR2 ANQGSEA. The CDR3 spans 13 residues. J was trimmed by 2 bases and V by 6 bases; bases with no gene match: 6. The CDR3 nucleotides are TGCAGCGTAACAGGGGGAGGCACCTACGAGCAGTACTTC. Encoded protein: CSVTGGGTYEQYF.

The gene calls are TRBV7-6 and TRBJ2-5; 7 bases are shared with TRBD1. Germline CDR1 is SGHVS and CDR2 is FNYEAQ. J was trimmed by 1 base and V by 6 bases; bases with no gene match: 11. CDR3 length: 16 amino acids. The CDR3 spells CASSRTLGQFQETQYF. The CDR3 nucleotides read TGTGCCAGCAGTCGCACCTTGGGACAGTTCCAAGAGACCCAGTACTTC.

This clonotype was seen a handful of times. The J gene is TRBJ2-7, the V gene TRBV12-3 or TRBV12-4; D call uncertain. The CDR3 totals 12 residues. V shed 4 bases and J shed 4 bases, with 8 bases lying between them. The CDR3 protein is CASSSIIYEQYF. CDR3 coding DNA: TGTGCCAGCAGTTCCATTATTTACGAGCAGTACTTC.

The count of this clonotype is one. The V and J genes are TRBV6-5 and TRBJ2-1; 12 bases fit TRBD2. Germline V gene sequence: CDR1 MNHEY, CDR2 SVGAGI. This CDR3 is 17 amino acids long. V lost 8 bases and J lost 4; bases outside the gene matches: 12. CDR3 sequence: CASQKRTSGDPYNEQFF. CDR3 coding DNA: TGTGCCAGCCAAAAACGGACTAGCGGGGATCCTTACAATGAGCAGTTCTTC.

The V gene is TRBV7-3, the J gene TRBJ2-5, with 7 bases fitting TRBD2. The CDR3 consists of 16 residues. With 5 bases clipped from V and 2 bases from J, the junction kept 11 bases outside the gene matches. Germline CDR1 reads SGHTA; CDR2 reads FQGTGA. CDR3 nucleotides: TGTGCCAGCAGCCAAAGTGGCCTAGCGGTACAAGAGACCCAGTACTTC. Translating gives CASSQSGLAVQETQYF.

CDR3 residues: CSVERGGGTAEQYF. The CDR3 DNA follows: TGCAGCGTTGAAAGGGGTGGGGGGACGGCCGAGCAGTACTTC. The rearrangement uses TRBV29-1 and TRBJ2-7; possible D gene TRBD2, 6 bases. In germline, CDR1 is SQVTM, CDR2 ANQGSEA. CDR3 length: 14 residues. Trimming stripped 2 bases from V and 6 bases from J, with 17 bases between.

This CDR3 is CASTTTGMWYYGYTF. In nucleotides, the CDR3 is TGTGCCAGTACCACCACAGGGATGTGGTACTATGGCTACACCTTC. The chain carries TRBV19 and TRBJ1-2; possibly TRBD1 for D (6 bases). The CDR3 is made up of 15 amino acids. The germline gives CDR1 LNHDA, CDR2 SQIVND (reference sequence). The V end was cut by 7 bases, the J end by 3 bases, with 18 bases between.

This clonotype was seen only a few times. This sequence joins TRBV24-1 and TRBJ2-2; 12 nucleotides line up with TRBD1. The CDR3 consists of 15 residues. CDR1 KGHDR and CDR2 SFDVKD come from the germline V gene. V lost 9 bases and J lost 7; bases outside the gene matches: 8. The CDR3 spells CATLEGQGAGGELFF. The DNA for the CDR3 is TGTGCCACCCTCGAGGGACAGGGGGCAGGCGGGGAGCTGTTTTTT.

This chain links TRBV12-3 or TRBV12-4 with TRBJ2-1; a possible D gene is TRBD2 (5 bases). Trimming removed 5 bases from V and 0 bases from J, with 8 bases in between. This CDR3 has 14 residues. CDR3 in DNA: TGTGCCAGCAGTGGAGCGGTCTCCTACAATGAGCAGTTCTTC. As protein: CASSGAVSYNEQFF.

This clonotype was counted a few times. The chain is built from TRBV20-1 and TRBJ1-3, with 7 bases fitting TRBD1. V lost 0 bases to trimming and J lost 2 bases; unmatched junction nucleotides: 4. The CDR3 is 15 residues long. Germline V gives CDR1 DFQATT, CDR2 SNEGSKA (reference sequence). CDR3 residues: CSARDWGTAGNTIYF. The DNA of the CDR3 is TGCAGTGCTAGAGATTGGGGGACAGCTGGAAACACCATATATTTT.

In this sample, this clonotype turned up a few times. The V and J genes are TRBV4-1 and TRBJ2-3, with no clear D. CDR1 and CDR2 (germline): MGHRA, YSYEKL. The CDR3 runs to 18 residues. The ends were cut back, 0 bases at V and 0 bases at J, with 16 bases in the middle. The CDR3 nucleotides read TGCGCCAGCAGCCAAGAGGAAGGTCACCAGAGGAGCACAGATACGCAGTATTTT. Its translation: CASSQEEGHQRSTDTQYF.

Here the CDR3 reads CASSYRRESSYEQYF. CDR3 coding DNA: TGTGCCAGCAGTTACAGACGGGAGAGCTCCTACGAGCAGTACTTC. The chain carries TRBV6-5 and TRBJ2-7, with D maybe TRBD2 (6 bases). Germline-derived CDR1 and CDR2 are MNHEY and SVGAGI. CDR3 size: 15 residues. Deletions cut 2 bases from V and 0 bases from J, with 11 bases between.

This clonotype occurred a few times. V usage is TRBV6-5 and J usage is TRBJ2-2; 10 bases agree with TRBD2. This CDR3 is 18 amino acids long. Germline assignment: CDR1 MNHEY and CDR2 SVGAGI. The trim removed 0 bases at V and 0 bases at J, leaving 4 bases unmatched. CDR3 coding DNA: TGTGCCAGCAGTTACTCTGAGGGACTAGCGACGAACACCGGGGAGCTGTTTTTT. Its translation: CASSYSEGLATNTGELFF.

The chain carries TRBV4-2 and TRBJ2-5, with 7 bases that match TRBD2. V trimming: 0 bases; J trimming: 9 bases; junction bases outside the gene matches: 10. The CDR3 consists of 15 residues. Per germline, CDR1 LGHNA and CDR2 YNFKEQ. The CDR3 spells CASSQERTRVAAQYF. The CDR3 DNA follows: TGTGCCAGCAGCCAAGAGAGGACTAGGGTCGCGGCCCAGTACTTC.

This clonotype was observed a few times. This chain connects TRBV12-3 or TRBV12-4 to TRBJ2-2, with TRBD2 matching 11 bases. The CDR3 extends over 20 amino acids. The J segment lost 5 bases and the V segment lost 3 bases, leaving 17 bases of the junction unmatched. The CDR3 protein is CASSFIRPTLAGGYTGELFF. CDR3 nucleotides: TGTGCCAGCAGTTTTATTAGGCCGACTCTAGCGGGAGGTTATACCGGGGAGCTGTTTTTT.

The chain employs TRBV14 and TRBJ2-2, with D unresolved. The V gene's germline CDR1 is SGHDN and CDR2 FVKESK. This CDR3 is built from 11 residues. The CDR3 DNA sequence: TGTGCGACCGCGAACACCGGGGAGCTGTTTTTT. Protein: CATANTGELFF.

This chain uses TRBV19 with TRBJ1-1; D is perhaps TRBD1 (5 bases). Trimming stripped 5 bases from V and 6 bases from J, with 16 bases between. This CDR3 has 14 amino acids. Germline V lookup: CDR1 LNHDA, CDR2 SQIVND (reference sequence). The CDR3 sequence is CASSPRRGESEAFF. In DNA, the CDR3 is TGTGCCAGTAGTCCGCGTAGGGGAGAGTCTGAAGCTTTCTTT.

CDR3 in DNA: TGTGCCACCAGCAGAGAGAGGCAGCCCACACCAGTCAATGAGCAGTTCTTC. Translating it yields CATSRERQPTPVNEQFF. The chain links TRBV15 to TRBJ2-1; D is undetermined. The V end lost 0 bases, the J end lost 6 bases, and 18 bases lay between the germline ends. Germline CDR1 and CDR2: LNHNV and YYDKDF (reference sequence). CDR3 length: 17 amino acids.

This chain uses TRBV29-1 with TRBJ1-4; D uncertain. The V gene lost 7 bases and the J gene lost 2 bases, with 8 bases spanning the gap. Germline V CDR1 and CDR2: SQVTM, ANQGSEA. The CDR3 contains 12 residues. In nucleotides, the CDR3 is TGCAGCGCGGCAGTTACTAATGAAAAACTGTTTTTT. It encodes CSAAVTNEKLFF.

The genes are TRBV7-9 and TRBJ1-3; D is undetermined. Germline CDR1 reads SEHNR; CDR2 reads FQNEAQ (reference sequence). V lost 1 base and J 0 bases, leaving 13 bases between the germline ends. CDR3 length equals 17 residues. The CDR3 DNA follows: TGTGCCAGCAGCTTAGGGTCGTCCGGGAACTCTGGAAACACCATATATTTT. This sequence encodes CASSLGSSGNSGNTIYF.

J is TRBJ1-1 and V is TRBV12-3 or TRBV12-4; TRBD1 is a possible D gene (6 bases). The CDR3 runs 14 residues. V was pared by 3 bases and J by 1 base, with 9 bases between. CDR3 sequence (DNA): TGTGCCAGCAGTTTTGCGGGACAGAACACTGAAGCTTTCTTT. Translating gives CASSFAGQNTEAFF.

This chain links TRBV29-1 with TRBJ2-2, with 10 bases lining up with TRBD1. After removal of 8 bases from V and 3 bases from J, the junction contained 6 bases not matched to a gene. The CDR3 consists of 14 residues. Germline lookup yields CDR1 SQVTM and CDR2 ANQGSEA. In DNA, the CDR3 is TGCAGCTACACCGGACAGGGGGACACCGGGGAGCTGTTTTTT. The encoded protein is CSYTGQGDTGELFF.

The chain is built from TRBV4-3 and TRBJ2-4; 10 bases line up with TRBD1. J gave up 2 bases and V 3 bases, and 13 bases lay outside the gene matches. Germline V gene lookup returns CDR1 LGHNA and CDR2 YSLEER. The CDR3 runs to 19 residues. The DNA of the CDR3 is TGCGCCAGCAGCCACGTATACCTTGCGGACAGGGGGACCAAAAACATTCAGTACTTC. Amino acids: CASSHVYLADRGTKNIQYF.

Note on this clonotype: The germline gene is not matched at one end of the junction; a read error may be the cause. V is TRBV7-8 and J is TRBJ2-5; maybe TRBD2 (5 bases). CDR1 is SGHVS and CDR2 is FQNEAQ in the germline V gene. This CDR3 region has 17 residues. This CDR3 is CASSLAQLPRVIGTQYF. DNA of the CDR3: TGTGCCAGCAGCCTAGCACAGTTACCTCGGGTGATCGGGACCCAGTACTTC.

J is TRBJ2-7 and V is TRBV12-3 or TRBV12-4, with D perhaps TRBD1 (6 bases). V dropped 4 bases and J dropped 3 bases, with 10 bases sitting between them. This CDR3 is 13 amino acids long. CDR3 in amino acids: CASSWGHFYEQYF. In DNA, the CDR3 is TGTGCCAGCAGTTGGGGACACTTCTACGAGCAGTACTTC.

This clonotype was counted only a few times. The chain employs TRBV4-3 and TRBJ2-7; D gene ambiguous. Germline V lookup: CDR1 LGHNA, CDR2 YSLEER. Trimming left V 2 bases short and J 1 base short, with 6 bases between. The CDR3 has 13 amino acids. CDR3 region: CASSQRISYEQYF. As DNA, the CDR3 is TGCGCCAGCAGCCAAAGGATATCCTACGAGCAGTACTTC.

The rearrangement joins TRBV5-1 to TRBJ2-7, with TRBD1 matching over 9 bases. The CDR3 length is 14 residues. In germline, CDR1 is SGHRS, CDR2 YFSETQ. V lost 4 bases and J lost 3; bases outside the gene matches: 5. The CDR3 is CASSEQGANYEQYF. CDR3 in DNA: TGCGCCAGCAGCGAACAGGGGGCGAACTACGAGCAGTACTTC. The full variable domain, rest sourced from reference TRBV5-1 and TRBJ2-7, is KAGVTQTPRYLIKTRGQQVTLSCSPISGHRSVSWYQQTPGQGLQFLFEYFSETQRNKGNFPGRFSGRQFSNSRSEMNVSTLELGDSALYLCASSEQGANYEQYFGPGTRLTVT.

V gene TRBV30 combines with J gene TRBJ2-3; D is perhaps TRBD1 or TRBD2 (5 bases each). The ends were cut back, 5 bases at V and 6 bases at J, with 9 bases in the middle. Germline CDR1 GTSNPN, CDR2 SVGIG (reference sequence). The CDR3 extends over 11 amino acids. CDR3 in DNA: TGTGCCTGGGGGACGGGTGATACGCAGTATTTT. It codes for CAWGTGDTQYF.

The table lists this clonotype with a few counts. DNA of the CDR3: TGTGCCAGCAGTGGTGAGCCTAGCGGGAGGGATGAGCAGTTCTTC. It specifies CASSGEPSGRDEQFF. V is TRBV2 and J is TRBJ2-1, with 12 bases aligning to TRBD2. The germline V gene has CDR1 SNHLY and CDR2 FYNNEI. Trimming removed 4 bases from V and 8 bases from J; junction bases left unmatched: 6. This CDR3 has 15 residues.